Sequencing of this T cell receptor beta chain was carried out in a study of T cells in Graves' hyperthyroidism and ophthalmopathy (dated by TCRdb to between 2018 and 2021). Background for the entire study: Peripheral blood samples were taken at initial diagnosis, before any treatment was given. Following sampling, methimazole starting at 30 mg daily was given to hyperthyroidism patients, and high-dose intravenous methylprednisolone was given to ophthalmopathy patients. Prospective prediction of ophthalmopathy was tested in an independent validation cohort of 18 to 20 hyperthyroidism patients and some 17 patients who later progressed to ophthalmopathy. In addition, the study compared T-cell repertoires in thyroid tissue and in blood from roughly six Graves' hyperthyroidism patients. TCR V-J signatures able to tell the groups apart were searched for in a discovery cohort of 95 to 100 patients, of whom roughly 42 had Graves' ophthalmopathy and roughly 57 had stable Graves' hyperthyroidism. For training and testing, the roughly 93 patients in the discovery cohort were randomly divided in a 7:3 ratio. TCR Vbeta CDR3 sequencing of approximately 140 peripheral blood samples (over 40 ophthalmopathy, roughly 72 hyperthyroidism and roughly 17 progressor patients) is reported in the paper.

Trimmed from V: 6 bases; trimmed from J: 10 bases; junction bases lacking a gene match: 5. Taken from the germline V gene, the CDR1 and CDR2 loops are SGHDN and FVKESK. Taken from cysteine to phenylalanine, the CDR3 has 13 residues. Solely the CDR3 DNA is kept, with 39 bases framed from the first base. A patient counted as having stable Graves' hyperthyroidism if no progression to ophthalmopathy occurred over 18 months of follow-up. Hyperthyroidism patients were newly diagnosed, had a disease duration of under 2 months, and were aged 18 to 65 years. Any patient with an uncontrolled infection, another autoimmune disease, pregnancy or lactation was excluded. Diagnoses were established on the basis of clinical symptoms, serum thyroxine and TRAb, thyroid ultrasound, and orbital computed tomography. PBMCs were isolated from about 9 ml of fresh peripheral blood by Ficoll-Paque density gradient centrifugation. Total RNA was extracted using Trizol reagent, and RNA quality was assessed on an Agilent 2100 Bioanalyzer.

In its sample, this clonotype was seen a few times. The antigen this receptor binds is unknown. Base qualities are not recorded, but no much larger clone differs from it by a single base. Study-wide conclusions, independent of this receptor: Most expanded thyroid clonotypes (frequency above 0.001) were also detected in blood, a finding suggesting that blood repertoires may reflect thyroid immune responses. A 13 V-J signature model separated ophthalmopathy from stable hyperthyroidism, with around 88% sensitivity and 81.08% specificity in cross-validation and 80%/75% in testing. In validation, the model predicted progression to ophthalmopathy a median of roughly 6.5 months before onset, with over 60% sensitivity and 72.22% specificity. No statistical method was used to set the sample size in advance, and investigators knew the group allocation.

The TCR beta CDR3 regions were amplified from RNA transcripts. For the first round of RT-PCR on the TCR CDR3, the HTBI primer set was used together with the Qiagen OneStep RT-PCR kit. Libraries were constructed in a second round of multiplex PCR, after which size selection and purification were performed. Libraries were sequenced paired-end with 100 bp reads on an Illumina HiSeq2000. As for how the authors treated the data: SOAPnuke was used to process the raw data, removing reads that contained adapters or uncalled bases, had a mean Phred below 15, or lacked an exact match to the constant primer or identifier. COPE v1.2.5 was used to merge the high-quality paired reads, and each unique nucleotide sequence was defined as a clonotype. MiTCR v1.1 was used to align the clonotypes against IMGT TRBV, TRBD and TRBJ reference segments. Only V-J combinations with frequency above 0.0001, covering about 99% of repertoires, were analysed. A TCS score was defined as the ratio between F50 (clonal expansion) and ExV (chaos), using BLOSUM62-based TCRdist between CDR3 peptides within each V-J. Welch's t-statistics and random forest reduced fewer than 550 V-J features to 13, which were used in a naive Bayes classifier (R e1071). TCRdb took the public reads, trimmed them with fastp at Q25, ran MiXCR for clone calling and kept in-frame beta chains. Each entry merges the rows of one CDR3 protein and shows their most common DNA and genes. These V and J calls are TCRdb output, not the study's own analysis. This sample has around 690,000 distinct CDR3 sequences in its table, and roughly 17% of those were observed once. About a sixth of the sample belongs to the ten largest clones.

The sequence came from a man aged 50-59 years with Graves' hyperthyroidism. The chain is encoded by TRBV14 joined to TRBJ2-1; the central 11 bases match TRBD2. Source material: blood. For the CDR3, the sequence is CASSILAGVEQFF. Read as DNA, the sequence is TGTGCCAGCAGTATACTAGCGGGAGTGGAGCAGTTCTTC. The full variable domain, completed from the reference TRBV14 and TRBJ2-1 proteins outside the CDR3, reads EAGVTQFPSHSVIEKGQTVTLRCDPISGHDNLYWYRRVMGKEIKFLLHFVKESKQDESGMPNNRFLAERTGGTYSTLKVQPAELEDSGVYFCASSILAGVEQFFGPGTRLTVL.